The rows below give T cell receptor beta chains drawn from one sample of a study of T cells in Graves' hyperthyroidism and ophthalmopathy. TCRdb re-called the multiplex PCR reads through MiXCR, storing one row per CDR3 protein. Seen here are hundreds of thousands of distinct CDR3 sequences, 25% to 30% observed once, and the top ten hold over 25%. The sample consisted of blood. The receptor source for this set is a middle-aged man with Graves' hyperthyroidism that later progressed to Graves' ophthalmopathy. The conserved cysteine and the conserved F or W are not part of the CDR3 here. Part of the rows lack a size; the others show once, few, many or a class for expanded clones.

V: TRBV19; size: many; CDR3: ASSISDRVETQY
V: TRBV4-1; size: many; CDR3: ASSQGANLNTEAF
V: TRBV15; size: many; CDR3: ATSRGFDTGVEQY
V: TRBV6-5; size: NA; CDR3: ASSWELTAETQY
V: TRBV15; size: many; CDR3: ATSRPGTHDYEQY
V: TRBV7-3; size: many; CDR3: ASSLTGPLSGANVLT
V: TRBV28; size: few; CDR3: ASSLSGETRKETQY
V: TRBV20-1; size: many; CDR3: SALANFRQTEAF
V: TRBV6-1; size: many; CDR3: ASRATDGYEQY
V: TRBV20-1; size: NA; CDR3: SASRIEGNNSPLH
V: TRBV29-1; size: many; CDR3: SVGRTRGYT
V: TRBV12-3/TRBV12-4; size: once; CDR3: ASSLSRGQPQH
V: TRBV6-1; size: many; CDR3: ASSRGGTEAF
V: TRBV5-1; size: NA; CDR3: ASSLLQMNTEAF
V: TRBV6-1; size: many; CDR3: ASSGLDYEQY
V: TRBV5-1; size: many; CDR3: ASSLRGRELLSYEQY
V: TRBV6-5; size: many; CDR3: ASSPRLAGGKNIQY
V: TRBV7-3; size: many; CDR3: ASSLQGKNTEAF
V: TRBV28; size: many; CDR3: ASSFPLAGGFQETQY
V: TRBV12-3/TRBV12-4; size: NA; CDR3: ASSPQAGDYGYT
V: TRBV7-9; size: many; CDR3: ASSLVQGTKAF
V: TRBV7-9; size: NA; CDR3: ASSSPEDGYT
V: TRBV19; size: NA; CDR3: ASSASHTEAF
V: TRBV12-5; size: NA; CDR3: ASGGTGNQPQH
V: TRBV6-1; size: many; CDR3: ASSKQGSSGELF
V: TRBV6-2/TRBV6-3; size: many; CDR3: ASTYGGQGAKEQY
V: TRBV30; size: NA; CDR3: AQVRAGSGNTIY
V: TRBV7-9; size: many; CDR3: ASSLRREIDEQY
V: TRBV27; size: few; CDR3: ASSLGRAGSYEQY
V: TRBV19; size: many; CDR3: ASSGGQGGNQPQH